The sequence of this T cell receptor beta chain was determined in a study of somatic mutations in cytotoxic T cells in rheumatoid arthritis. Findings of the study overall: Antigen specificity of the expanded CD8+ clones was not determined.

The table came from immunoSEQ multiplex PCR; TCRdb's copy has only in-frame clones and leaves some out. The sample includes 2,300 or so clones, about 72% of them seen just once. In this sample, this clone turned up once. Antigen unknown. The receptor comes from a woman aged 40 to 55 with rheumatoid arthritis. Sequenced sample: CD8+ T cells sorted from blood.

The CDR3 DNA reads TGCGCCAGCAGCTTGGCCGTACAGGGGAGCACTGAAGCTTTCTTT. Translating it yields CASSLAVQGSTEAFF. This chain connects TRBV5-1 to TRBJ1-1; 7 bases agree with TRBD1. The CDR3 loop spans 15 amino acids. CDR1 and CDR2 from the germline V gene are SGHRS and YFSETQ. Unmatched junction bases numbered 6, after V lost 0 bases and J lost 4 bases.